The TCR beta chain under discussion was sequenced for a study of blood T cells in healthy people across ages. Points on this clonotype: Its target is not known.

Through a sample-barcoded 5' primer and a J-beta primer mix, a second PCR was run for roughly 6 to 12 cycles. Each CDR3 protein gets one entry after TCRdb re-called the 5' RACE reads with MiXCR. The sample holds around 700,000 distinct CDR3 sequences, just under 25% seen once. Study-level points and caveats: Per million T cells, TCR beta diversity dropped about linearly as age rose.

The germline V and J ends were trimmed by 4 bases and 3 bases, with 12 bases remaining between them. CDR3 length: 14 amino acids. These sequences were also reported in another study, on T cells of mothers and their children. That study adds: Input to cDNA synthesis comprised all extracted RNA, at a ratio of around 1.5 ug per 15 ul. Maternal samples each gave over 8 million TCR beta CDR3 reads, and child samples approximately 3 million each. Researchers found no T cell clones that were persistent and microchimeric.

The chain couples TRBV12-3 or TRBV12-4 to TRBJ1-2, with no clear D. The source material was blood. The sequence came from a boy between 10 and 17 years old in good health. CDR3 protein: CASSSVSADYGYTF. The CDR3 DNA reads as TGTGCCAGCAGTTCAGTATCCGCCGACTATGGCTACACCTTC.